The rows below give T cell receptor beta chains drawn from one sample of a study of blood T cell repertoires in COVID-19. Repertoires were generated with immunoSEQ multiplex PCR, while TCRdb's copy carries only in-frame clones and drops some. The repertoire holds 200,000 to 250,000 clones, with about 88% as singletons. Sample: peripheral blood. These receptor sequences come from a woman aged 40 to 50 who had recovered from COVID-19. The CDR3 runs from the conserved cysteine through the conserved F or W. Each record gives: clone size, V gene, J gene, D gene, CDR3 DNA, CDR3 protein. The D gene is left open where the match is weak. Where a row states a size, it is once, few, many or the class of an expanded clone; other rows omit it.

size: NA; V: TRBV19; J: TRBJ1-6; D: NA; DNA: TGTGCCAGTAGCACAATACAGGGAGCAAATTCACCCCTCCACTTT; CDR3: CASSTIQGANSPLHF
size: NA; V: TRBV29-1; J: TRBJ1-2; D: TRBD1; DNA: TGCAGCGTTGAAGTCCAGGGGGGCGTCTATGGCTACACCTTC; CDR3: CSVEVQGGVYGYTF
size: few; V: TRBV21-1; J: TRBJ2-2; D: NA; DNA: TGTGCCAGCAGCAAAGGGGGTGGGGGACTAGCGGGAGAAATCAGTGTCGGGGAGCTGTTTTTT; CDR3: CASSKGGGGLAGEISVGELFF
size: NA; V: TRBV11-3; J: TRBJ2-1; D: TRBD2; DNA: TGTGCCAGCAGCCTCTCTAGCGGGATCCACAATGAGCAGTTCTTC; CDR3: CASSLSSGIHNEQFF
size: NA; V: TRBV7-2; J: TRBJ2-5; D: NA; DNA: TGTGCCAGCAGCTTAGCGGGGCCGAAAGAGACCCAGTACTTC; CDR3: CASSLAGPKETQYF
size: NA; V: TRBV19; J: TRBJ1-5; D: NA; DNA: TGTGCCAGTAGGAGTGCCGGGGGAAGCGACAATCAGCCCCAGCATTTT; CDR3: CASRSAGGSDNQPQHF
size: NA; V: TRBV4-2; J: TRBJ2-7; D: TRBD1; DNA: TGTGCCAGCAGCCAAGGTTTCGGGACAGGGGTTTCCTACGAGCAGTACTTC; CDR3: CASSQGFGTGVSYEQYF
size: NA; V: TRBV4-3; J: TRBJ2-3; D: NA; DNA: TGCGCCAGCAGCCAGGGGGGAGATACGCAGTATTTT; CDR3: CASSQGGDTQYF
size: NA; V: TRBV19; J: TRBJ1-1; D: TRBD1; DNA: TGTGCCAGTAGTCGACAGGGGGACACTGAAGCTTTCTTT; CDR3: CASSRQGDTEAFF
size: NA; V: TRBV18; J: TRBJ2-7; D: TRBD1; DNA: TGTGCCAGCTCACCACGGGACAGCAAATACGAGCAGTACTTC; CDR3: CASSPRDSKYEQYF
size: NA; V: TRBV25-1; J: TRBJ1-3; D: NA; DNA: TGTGCCAGCAGTGGGGCTCTGCGGACAATAGGAAACACCATATATTTT; CDR3: CASSGALRTIGNTIYF
size: NA; V: TRBV6-5; J: TRBJ1-1; D: NA; DNA: TGTGCCAGCAGTTACCGGGACTCCAAGGGCACTGAAGCTTTCTTT; CDR3: CASSYRDSKGTEAFF
size: NA; V: TRBV19; J: TRBJ1-2; D: NA; DNA: TGTGCCAGTATGCAGGGTTTTCGATATCATGGCTACACCTTC; CDR3: CASMQGFRYHGYTF
size: NA; V: TRBV7-2; J: TRBJ2-4; D: NA; DNA: TGTGCCAGCAGCTTAGTTAGTATGGACATTCAGTACTTC; CDR3: CASSLVSMDIQYF
size: NA; V: TRBV5-6; J: TRBJ2-1; D: TRBD2; DNA: TGTGCCAGCAGCTTGTGGGTGGGACTAGGAAGGGGCAATGAGCAGTTCTTC; CDR3: CASSLWVGLGRGNEQFF
size: NA; V: TRBV19; J: TRBJ1-2; D: NA; DNA: TGTGCCAGTAGTATGGGGGGGGTTGGAGGCTACACCTTC; CDR3: CASSMGGVGGYTF
size: NA; V: TRBV6-5; J: TRBJ2-7; D: TRBD2; DNA: TGTGCCAGCAGTTACATCAGTAGCGGGGGGGCCGAGCAGTACTTC; CDR3: CASSYISSGGAEQYF
size: NA; V: TRBV5-1; J: TRBJ1-6; D: TRBD1; DNA: TGCGCCAGCAGCTCGGCGACAGGGAGGAATTCACCCCTCCACTTT; CDR3: CASSSATGRNSPLHF
size: once; V: TRBV6-4; J: TRBJ2-7; D: NA; DNA: TGTGCCAGCAGTATAGACAGCTCCTACGAGCAGTACTTC; CDR3: CASSIDSSYEQYF
size: NA; V: TRBV28; J: TRBJ2-3; D: NA; DNA: TGTGCCAGCAGTTTAAGACGGGAGCAATACGATACGCAGTATTTT; CDR3: CASSLRREQYDTQYF
size: NA; V: TRBV30; J: TRBJ2-7; D: TRBD1; DNA: TGTGCCTGGAGTACCGGGACAGGGGAACACGAGCAGTACTTC; CDR3: CAWSTGTGEHEQYF
size: NA; V: TRBV28; J: TRBJ1-2; D: TRBD1; DNA: TGTGCCAGCACAATAGAGGGGGCAATCTATGGCTACACCTTC; CDR3: CASTIEGAIYGYTF
size: once; V: TRBV21-1; J: TRBJ2-7; D: NA; DNA: TGTGCCAGCAGCCCCCAGAGGACTAGCGGGATTTACGAGCAGTACTTC; CDR3: CASSPQRTSGIYEQYF
size: NA; V: TRBV7-9; J: TRBJ2-7; D: TRBD2; DNA: TGTGCCAGCAGCTTTCTTACTAGCGGTGAGCAGTACTTC; CDR3: CASSFLTSGEQYF
size: NA; V: TRBV7-9; J: TRBJ1-2; D: TRBD1; DNA: TGTGCCAGCAGCTTGACAGGGGATTGGGGCTATGGCTACACCTTC; CDR3: CASSLTGDWGYGYTF
size: NA; V: TRBV19; J: TRBJ2-1; D: NA; DNA: TGTGCCAGTAGTATCGGGGGACAGCTCTACAATGAGCAGTTCTTC; CDR3: CASSIGGQLYNEQFF
size: NA; V: TRBV9; J: TRBJ2-1; D: NA; DNA: TGTGCCAGCAGCCCCGGCGGGAATGAGCAGTTCTTC; CDR3: CASSPGGNEQFF
size: NA; V: TRBV6-2/TRBV6-3; J: TRBJ2-7; D: NA; DNA: TGTGCCAGCAGTCACCATAGCGATTCCTACGAGCAGTACTTC; CDR3: CASSHHSDSYEQYF
size: NA; V: TRBV30; J: TRBJ2-4; D: TRBD2; DNA: TGTGCCTACAACCAGGGACTAGCGGGGTTAGCCAAAAACATTCAGTACTTC; CDR3: CAYNQGLAGLAKNIQYF
size: NA; V: TRBV3-1/TRBV3-2; J: TRBJ2-3; D: NA; DNA: TGTGCCAGCAGCCAAGTCGGCCGGACTCGAGATACGCAGTATTTT; CDR3: CASSQVGRTRDTQYF
size: NA; V: TRBV18; J: TRBJ1-2; D: NA; DNA: TGTGCCAGCTCGGGACACGTCTATGGCTACACCTTC; CDR3: CASSGHVYGYTF
size: NA; V: TRBV6-2/TRBV6-3; J: TRBJ2-7; D: NA; DNA: TGTGCCAGCAGCCACCCCTCACAGGGCGTTCTGCCCTACGAGCAGTACTTC; CDR3: CASSHPSQGVLPYEQYF
size: NA; V: TRBV30; J: TRBJ1-2; D: NA; DNA: TGTGCCTGGAGTCGGGGTGGCCCTGGGGACTATGGCTACACCTTC; CDR3: CAWSRGGPGDYGYTF
size: NA; V: TRBV29-1; J: TRBJ1-2; D: NA; DNA: TGCAGCGTTGAAGACGGTGCTAACTATGGCTACACCTTC; CDR3: CSVEDGANYGYTF
size: NA; V: TRBV7-8; J: TRBJ2-5; D: TRBD2; DNA: TGTGCCAGCAGCTTAGTAATCAGCGGGAGGGAGACCCAGTACTTC; CDR3: CASSLVISGRETQYF
size: NA; V: TRBV30; J: TRBJ1-2; D: NA; DNA: TGTGCCTGGAGTGTCCGACAGCGAAACTATGGCTACACCTTC; CDR3: CAWSVRQRNYGYTF
size: NA; V: TRBV11-2; J: TRBJ2-2; D: NA; DNA: TGTGCCAGCAGCTTCTCCGCAGGCAGGATGTTTTTT; CDR3: CASSFSAGRMFF
size: NA; V: TRBV7-9; J: TRBJ2-7; D: NA; DNA: TGTGCCAGCTTAGAGGGAGCGGGCTACGAGCAGTACTTC; CDR3: CASLEGAGYEQYF
size: NA; V: TRBV3-1/TRBV3-2; J: TRBJ2-2; D: NA; DNA: TGTGCCAGCAGCCAGGAGCCACGGGACACCGGGGAGCTGTTTTTT; CDR3: CASSQEPRDTGELFF
size: NA; V: TRBV6-2/TRBV6-3; J: TRBJ2-3; D: TRBD2; DNA: TGTGCCAGCAGTTACTCGATCTATCGACTAGCGCAAAGCACAGATACGCAGTATTTT; CDR3: CASSYSIYRLAQSTDTQYF
size: NA; V: TRBV30; J: TRBJ2-7; D: TRBD2; DNA: TGTGCCTCCCTGTCTATCCAGCGGGGGTGGAACGAGCAGTACTTC; CDR3: CASLSIQRGWNEQYF